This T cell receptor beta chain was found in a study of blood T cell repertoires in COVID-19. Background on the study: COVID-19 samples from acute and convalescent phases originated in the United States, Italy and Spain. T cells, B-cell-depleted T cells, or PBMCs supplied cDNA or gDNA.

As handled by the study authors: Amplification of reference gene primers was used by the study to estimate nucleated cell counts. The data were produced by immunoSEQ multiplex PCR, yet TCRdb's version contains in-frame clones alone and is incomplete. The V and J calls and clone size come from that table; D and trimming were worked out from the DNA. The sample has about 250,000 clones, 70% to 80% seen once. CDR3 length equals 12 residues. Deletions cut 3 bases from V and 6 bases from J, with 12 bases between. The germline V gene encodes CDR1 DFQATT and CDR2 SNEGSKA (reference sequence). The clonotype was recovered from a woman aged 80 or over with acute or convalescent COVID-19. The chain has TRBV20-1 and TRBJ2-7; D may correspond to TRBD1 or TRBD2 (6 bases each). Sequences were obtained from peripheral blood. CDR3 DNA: TGCAGTGCTAGTGGGGGGCGCCTCGAGCAGTACTTC. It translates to CSASGGRLEQYF.